This T cell receptor (beta chain) is drawn from a study of T cell responses to AZD1222 COVID-19 vaccine. Only in-frame clones appear in the TCRdb table, and some are missing; sequencing was by immunoSEQ multiplex PCR. The sample carries 90,000 to 150,000 clones, around 86% recorded once. On this clone itself: The antigen remains undetermined.

The CDR3 extends over 13 amino acids. The V end lost 0 bases, the J end lost 3 bases, and 6 bases lay between the germline ends. In germline, CDR1 is SGDLS, CDR2 YYNGEE. Study-wide results and limits: Donors were largely white British and mainly female; clonal diversity was possibly underestimated. Only a handful of people who got AZD1222 tested seropositive at baseline. The reported proportion of spike-specific TCRs targeting unmutated variant regions was nearly half.

The sequences come from peripheral blood, collected on day 0 of AZD1222 vaccination. The receptor was derived from an adult in good health. This chain links TRBV9 with TRBJ1-1; D call uncertain. The DNA for the CDR3 is TGTGCCAGCAGCGTAGGGGAGGACACTGAAGCTTTCTTT. Amino acids: CASSVGEDTEAFF. The variable domain in full, completed from reference TRBV9 and TRBJ1-1, reads DSGVTQTPKHLITATGQRVTLRCSPRSGDLSVYWYQQSLDQGLQFLIQYYNGEERAKGNILERFSAQQFPDLHSELNLSSLELGDSALYFCASSVGEDTEAFFGQGTRLTVV.